A single sample is the source of the 19 T cell receptor beta chains below, sequenced in a study of blood T cell repertoires in COVID-19. Measured with immunoSEQ multiplex PCR; TCRdb has only the in-frame clones, and not every one. Of roughly 80,000 clones listed, roughly 90% were seen once; the top ten hold around 3%. The sequenced sample was peripheral blood. These receptors were taken from a woman aged 80 or over with acute or convalescent COVID-19.

J is TRBJ1-3 and V is TRBV18, with D tentatively TRBD1 (5 bases). The CDR3 is 15 amino acids. The germline V and J ends were trimmed by 1 base and 1 base, with 8 bases remaining between them. The V gene's germline CDR1 is KGHSH and CDR2 LQKENI. Here the CDR3 reads CASSPRGLSGNTIYF. For the CDR3, the DNA is TGTGCCAGCTCACCACGGGGACTTTCTGGAAACACCATATATTTT.

This clone showed up just a few times. The chain has TRBV5-4 and TRBJ1-1; D is perhaps TRBD1 (6 bases). Trimming left V 4 bases short and J 3 bases short, with 16 bases between. The CDR3 runs 15 residues. CDR1 and CDR2 (germline): SGHNT, YYREEE (reference sequence). The CDR3 region has the DNA TGTGCCAGCAGCCCCCCAGGGGCATGGGACACTGAAGCTTTCTTT. As protein: CASSPPGAWDTEAFF.

The J gene is TRBJ1-2, the V gene TRBV12-3 or TRBV12-4; 9 bases fit TRBD1. V gave up 5 bases and J gave up 3 bases; unmatched junction bases: 1. The CDR3 has 13 residues. As DNA, the CDR3 is TGTGCCAGCAGTCGGACAGGGGACTATGGCTACACCTTC. It yields the protein CASSRTGDYGYTF.

The V and J genes are TRBV6-2 or TRBV6-3 and TRBJ2-1, with 11 nucleotides matching TRBD2. The CDR3 length is 15 residues. Per germline, CDR1 MNHEY and CDR2 SVGEGT. Germline trimming cut 6 bases from V and 7 bases from J; bases unmatched to any gene: 8. The CDR3 here is CASSRRTSGPNEQFF. CDR3 coding DNA: TGTGCCAGCAGCCGCCGGACTAGCGGGCCAAATGAGCAGTTCTTC.

Only a few counts were recorded for this clone. The CDR3 here is CASSLMLASVGEQYF. The CDR3 DNA reads as TGTGCCAGCAGCTTAATGCTAGCTTCAGTTGGGGAGCAGTACTTC. J is TRBJ2-7 and V is TRBV7-2, with D perhaps matching TRBD2 (5 bases). Germline V gene data show CDR1 as SGHTA and CDR2 as FQGNSA. The ends were cut back, 2 bases at V and 7 bases at J, with 18 bases in the middle. This CDR3 contains 15 residues.

As to this clone: The identical CDR3 is also encoded by other nucleotide sequences in the sample. The rearrangement uses TRBV5-4 and TRBJ2-2, with a possible D match to TRBD1 (6 bases). Looked up from germline, CDR1 is SGHNT and CDR2 is YYREEE (reference sequence). The CDR3 totals 15 residues. V gave up 2 bases and J gave up 0 bases, with 8 bases separating them. CDR3: CASSLAGANTGELFF. DNA of the CDR3: TGTGCCAGCAGCTTAGCAGGGGCGAACACCGGGGAGCTGTTTTTT.

V and J are TRBV7-2 and TRBJ2-1, with 9 bases that match TRBD2. This CDR3 spans 16 amino acids. Per germline, CDR1 SGHTA and CDR2 FQGNSA. The V and J ends lost 1 base and 5 bases, in that order; junction bases with no gene match: 6. This chain's CDR3 is CASSLVASGINNEQFF. CDR3 DNA: TGTGCCAGCAGCTTAGTGGCTAGCGGGATAAACAATGAGCAGTTCTTC.

The rearrangement joins TRBV30 to TRBJ2-3; TRBD2 agrees at 13 bases. CDR1 and CDR2 from the germline V gene are GTSNPN and SVGIG (reference sequence). CDR3 length equals 16 residues. For the CDR3, the DNA is TGTGCTGCGACTAGCGGGGGGCTCCGAGGGACAGATACGCAGTATTTT. It is translated as CAATSGGLRGTDTQYF.

The CDR3 spells CASSFGLAGGDTGELFF. CDR3 coding DNA: TGTGCCAGCAGCTTCGGACTAGCGGGAGGCGACACCGGGGAGCTGTTTTTT. This chain connects TRBV11-3 to TRBJ2-2, with 14 nucleotides matching TRBD2. Germline loops: CDR1 SGHNT, CDR2 YENEEA. V lost 3 bases and J lost 3; bases outside the gene matches: 3. The CDR3 totals 17 residues.

This clone was seen once. The V and J genes are TRBV28 and TRBJ2-4, with 9 positions matching TRBD2. The J segment lost 0 bases and the V segment lost 6 bases, leaving 6 bases of the junction unmatched. The CDR3 is 16 amino acids. Germline values: CDR1 MDHEN, CDR2 SYDVKM. The CDR3 sequence is CASSYLAGLAKNIQYF. The CDR3 DNA reads as TGTGCCAGCAGCTATCTAGCGGGGCTAGCCAAAAACATTCAGTACTTC.

The chain couples TRBV7-3 to TRBJ1-2, with a weak D call TRBD1 (6 bases). This CDR3 has 13 amino acids. Germline assignment: CDR1 SGHTA and CDR2 FQGTGA. V lost 5 bases to trimming and J lost 2 bases, with 9 bases between them. For the CDR3, the DNA is TGTGCCAGCAGCACTGGACAGAACTATGGCTACACCTTC. The encoded protein is CASSTGQNYGYTF. Drawing the rest from reference TRBV7-3 and TRBJ1-2, the complete variable domain is GAGVSQTPSNKVTEKGKYVELRCDPISGHTALYWYRQSLGQGPEFLIYFQGTGAADDSGLPNDRFFAVRPEGSVSTLKIQRTERGDSAVYLCASSTGQNYGYTFGSGTRLTVV.

In nucleotides, the CDR3 is TGTGCCTGGAGTGTACAGAACGAGCAGTACTTC. Protein: CAWSVQNEQYF. The chain is built from TRBV30 and TRBJ2-7, with D hard to call. The CDR3 is 11 amino acids. V gave up 0 bases and J gave up 5 bases, with 5 bases separating them. From germline, CDR1 is GTSNPN and CDR2 SVGIG (reference sequence).

This chain joins TRBV5-1 and TRBJ1-2; 10 positions agree with TRBD1. The CDR3 loop spans 15 amino acids. Trimming removed 5 bases from V and 4 bases from J; junction bases left unmatched: 8. Germline-derived CDR1 and CDR2 are SGHRS and YFSETQ. The CDR3 sequence is CASSSSGTGAYGYTF. Here the CDR3 DNA reads TGCGCCAGCAGTTCTTCCGGGACAGGGGCCTATGGCTACACCTTC.

The J gene is TRBJ1-3, the V gene TRBV27; perhaps TRBD1 as D (5 bases). Germline loops: CDR1 MNHEY, CDR2 SMNVEV (reference sequence). Between the trimmed V and J ends, which lost 6 bases and 0 bases, there was a span of 12 bases. CDR3 length: 15 residues. CDR3 residues: CASRDTVNSGNTIYF. CDR3 coding DNA: TGTGCCAGCAGGGACACAGTAAACTCTGGAAACACCATATATTTT.

V and J are TRBV5-1 and TRBJ2-5; 8 bases fit TRBD2. This CDR3 contains 13 residues. The germline CDR1 and CDR2 sequences are SGHRS and YFSETQ. J lost 5 bases, V lost 2 bases, and 2 bases had no gene match. DNA for the CDR3: TGCGCCAGCAGCTTCGGGGGGGAGGAGACCCAGTACTTC. This encodes CASSFGGEETQYF.

The V call is TRBV13, the J call TRBJ1-1; no definite D call. V lost 5 bases, J lost 5 bases, and 15 bases lay in between. Germline assignment: CDR1 PRHDT and CDR2 FYEKMQ (reference sequence). The CDR3 covers 14 residues. The CDR3 protein is CASSPRTGKTEAFF. Written as DNA, the CDR3 is TGTGCCAGCAGCCCAAGAACCGGGAAGACTGAAGCTTTCTTT.

The chain recombines TRBV7-6 with TRBJ2-1, with TRBD1 matching 7 bases. The CDR3 loop spans 12 amino acids. J lost 10 bases, V lost 5 bases, and 5 bases had no gene match. Germline V gene lookup returns CDR1 SGHVS and CDR2 FNYEAQ. The CDR3 loop is CASSPPTGEQFF. In DNA, the CDR3 is TGTGCCAGCAGCCCGCCGACAGGGGAGCAGTTCTTC.

In its sample, this clone was seen a few times. The DNA of the CDR3 is TGTGCCACCAGCGGGTTGACAGGGTTGGGGGAGACCCAGTACTTC. Amino acids: CATSGLTGLGETQYF. The rearrangement uses TRBV15 and TRBJ2-5; TRBD1 matches at 7 bases. This CDR3 spans 15 amino acids. Germline V CDR1 and CDR2: LNHNV, YYDKDF (reference sequence). The junction had 11 bases not matched to a gene; V was cut back by 5 bases and J by 5 bases.

This chain connects TRBV7-9 to TRBJ1-1; TRBD1 agrees at 8 bases. The CDR3 is made up of 14 amino acids. The germline V gene encodes CDR1 SEHNR and CDR2 FQNEAQ (reference sequence). Unmatched junction bases numbered 3, after V lost 2 bases and J lost 4 bases. The CDR3 DNA is TGTGCCAGCAGCTTATCAGGGGGCTTCACTGAAGCTTTCTTT. It is translated as CASSLSGGFTEAFF. Variable domain in full (rest from reference TRBV7-9 and TRBJ1-1): DTGVSQNPRHKITKRGQNVTFRCDPISEHNRLYWYRQTLGQGPEFLTYFQNEAQLEKSRLLSDRFSAERPKGSFSTLEIQRTEQGDSAMYLCASSLSGGFTEAFFGQGTRLTVV.